This T cell receptor beta chain was sequenced for a study of T cells in Graves' hyperthyroidism and ophthalmopathy. Germline V gene data show CDR1 as KGHDR and CDR2 as SFDVKD. CDR3 length equals 16 residues. The V segment lost 2 bases and the J segment 4 bases; nucleotides outside the gene matches: 2. TCR beta CDR3 region amplification was performed from RNA transcripts. The TCR CDR3 was amplified in a first-round RT-PCR using the HTBI primer set. TCRdb re-called the multiplex PCR reads through MiXCR, storing one row per CDR3 protein. The sample includes about 500,000 distinct CDR3 sequences, about a sixth of them seen just once. With respect to this clonotype: Its antigen is undetermined.

Whole-study results and caveats: Among thyroid clonotypes expanded above 0.001, most also appeared in blood. Stable hyperthyroidism was separated from ophthalmopathy by a model based on 13 V-J features.

Sequenced sample: blood. The source is a woman aged 18-29 years with Graves' hyperthyroidism. The chain links TRBV24-1 to TRBJ2-2; TRBD1 aligns across 11 bases. The CDR3 sequence is CATSDYGTGGTGELFF. The CDR3 coding sequence is TGTGCCACCAGTGATTATGGGACAGGGGGCACCGGGGAGCTGTTTTTT.